This is a list of T cell receptor beta chains from one sample in a study of blood T cells in healthy people across ages. A single record per CDR3 protein comes from TCRdb applying MiXCR to the 5' RACE reads. Here the sample spans around 710,000 distinct CDR3 sequences, 35% to 45% being singletons. Material: blood. These TCRs come from a woman aged 55 to 70 in good health. The CDR3 runs from the conserved cysteine through the conserved F or W. The D gene is left open where the match is weak. Clone sizes are given selectively: once, few, many, or a class where the clone is expanded.

V: TRBV11-2
size: -
J: TRBJ2-1
D: -
CDR3: CASSLPADRSSYNEQFF
DNA: TGTGCCAGCAGCTTACCGGCGGACCGGAGCTCCTACAATGAGCAGTTCTTC

V: TRBV12-3/TRBV12-4
size: few
J: TRBJ2-4
D: -
CDR3: CASSLAGKGENIQYF
DNA: TGTGCCAGCAGTTTAGCGGGGAAAGGGGAAAACATTCAGTACTTC

V: TRBV5-1
size: once
J: TRBJ2-5
D: -
CDR3: CASSLSEGRGNEQYF
DNA: TGCGCCAGCAGCTTATCAGAGGGCCGGGGCAATGAGCAGTACTTC

V: TRBV7-3
size: -
J: TRBJ1-1
D: -
CDR3: CASSRRDTEAFF
DNA: TGTGCCAGCAGCCGACGGGACACTGAAGCTTTCTTT

V: TRBV7-6
size: few
J: TRBJ2-3
D: TRBD1
CDR3: CASSLVSGQGSDTQYF
DNA: TGTGCCAGCAGCTTAGTAAGTGGACAGGGGTCAGATACGCAGTATTTT

V: TRBV6-5
size: once
J: TRBJ1-2
D: -
CDR3: CASSLRQSWGHTF
DNA: TGTGCCAGCAGTCTTCGACAGAGCTGGGGCCACACCTTC

V: TRBV11-2
size: -
J: TRBJ1-4
D: -
CDR3: CASSPRRGIDEKLFF
DNA: TGTGCCAGCAGCCCCCGACGGGGAATCGATGAAAAACTGTTTTTT

V: TRBV29-1
size: -
J: TRBJ2-3
D: TRBD2
CDR3: CSVALLAGDPDTQYF
DNA: TGCAGCGTCGCTCTACTAGCGGGCGATCCAGATACGCAGTATTTT

V: TRBV3-1
size: many
J: TRBJ2-5
D: -
CDR3: CASSQEVTQYF
DNA: TGTGCCAGCAGCCAAGAGGTCACCCAGTACTTC

V: TRBV3-1
size: -
J: TRBJ2-7
D: TRBD1
CDR3: CASSQTRTGVDEQYF
DNA: TGTGCCAGCAGCCAGACTCGGACAGGGGTGGACGAGCAGTACTTC

V: TRBV3-1
size: -
J: TRBJ2-7
D: TRBD2
CDR3: CASSQRRVGGSVYEQYF
DNA: TGTGCCAGCAGCCAACGCAGGGTGGGCGGGAGCGTCTACGAGCAGTACTTC

V: TRBV7-3
size: -
J: TRBJ1-2
D: -
CDR3: CASSLVGLPNYGYTF
DNA: TGTGCCAGCAGCTTAGTAGGGCTTCCTAACTATGGCTACACCTTC

V: TRBV19
size: -
J: TRBJ2-1
D: -
CDR3: CASSPMGGPSSYNEQFF
DNA: TGTGCCAGTAGCCCCATGGGGGGGCCGAGCTCCTACAATGAGCAGTTCTTC

V: TRBV6-6
size: few
J: TRBJ2-3
D: TRBD1
CDR3: CASSRLGQGNTDTQYF
DNA: TGTGCCAGCAGTAGACTGGGACAGGGGAACACAGATACGCAGTATTTT

V: TRBV4-3
size: many
J: TRBJ2-7
D: -
CDR3: CASSQDLDNAYEQYF
DNA: TGCGCCAGCAGCCAAGATCTTGACAATGCCTACGAGCAGTACTTC

V: TRBV6-2/TRBV6-3
size: few
J: TRBJ2-7
D: TRBD2
CDR3: CASSHPTSGSYEQYF
DNA: TGTGCCAGCAGCCACCCTACTAGCGGGAGCTACGAGCAGTACTTC

V: TRBV28
size: -
J: TRBJ2-7
D: -
CDR3: CASSLLLTEYSYEQYF
DNA: TGTGCCAGCAGTTTACTCCTGACAGAGTACTCCTACGAGCAGTACTTC

V: TRBV28
size: -
J: TRBJ2-7
D: -
CDR3: CASWTASYEQYF
DNA: TGTGCCAGCTGGACAGCGTCCTACGAGCAGTACTTC

V: TRBV9
size: few
J: TRBJ2-5
D: -
CDR3: CASSVAGRRDGETQYF
DNA: TGTGCCAGCAGCGTAGCTGGACGGAGAGATGGAGAGACCCAGTACTTC

V: TRBV4-3
size: many
J: TRBJ2-3
D: -
CDR3: CASSRAGFTDTQYF
DNA: TGTGCCAGCTCCAGGGCGGGATTCACAGATACGCAGTATTTT

V: TRBV3-1
size: many
J: TRBJ2-1
D: TRBD2
CDR3: CASSQDPLGAGGLNEQFF
DNA: TGTGCCAGCAGCCAGGACCCGTTAGGAGCGGGGGGCCTCAATGAGCAGTTCTTC

V: TRBV12-3/TRBV12-4
size: many
J: TRBJ2-7
D: -
CDR3: CASSSGVAYEQYF
DNA: TGTGCCAGCAGCTCAGGGGTGGCCTACGAGCAGTACTTC

V: TRBV11-2
size: few
J: TRBJ2-7
D: -
CDR3: CASSLAREQYF
DNA: TGTGCCAGCAGCTTAGCACGCGAGCAGTACTTC

V: TRBV12-3/TRBV12-4
size: -
J: TRBJ1-4
D: -
CDR3: CASSSLTGLRRLFF
DNA: TGTGCCAGCAGTTCCCTGACAGGTCTCCGACGACTGTTTTTT

V: TRBV15
size: -
J: TRBJ2-7
D: -
CDR3: CATSRARGYEQYF
DNA: TGTGCCACCAGCAGGGCCAGGGGCTACGAGCAGTACTTC

V: TRBV7-2
size: few
J: TRBJ2-2
D: -
CDR3: CASSWNTGELFF
DNA: TGTGCCAGCAGCTGGAACACCGGGGAGCTGTTTTTT

V: TRBV6-2/TRBV6-3
size: few
J: TRBJ2-1
D: TRBD2
CDR3: CASSYYPSSGSWNEQFF
DNA: TGTGCCAGCAGTTACTATCCGTCTAGCGGGAGTTGGAATGAGCAGTTCTTC

V: TRBV9
size: once
J: TRBJ1-4
D: -
CDR3: CASSVGGAFFTNEKLFF
DNA: TGTGCCAGCAGCGTAGGTGGAGCGTTCTTTACTAATGAAAAACTGTTTTTT

V: TRBV6-5
size: -
J: TRBJ2-7
D: TRBD1
CDR3: CASSDASGGYEQYF
DNA: TGTGCCAGCAGTGACGCGTCAGGGGGCTACGAGCAGTACTTC

V: TRBV6-9
size: -
J: TRBJ2-7
D: -
CDR3: CASSYKTFYEQYF
DNA: TGTGCCAGCAGTTATAAGACCTTCTACGAGCAGTACTTC

V: TRBV6-1
size: -
J: TRBJ1-1
D: TRBD1
CDR3: CASRVTSGTDRAMNTEAFF
DNA: TGTGCCAGCAGAGTAACATCCGGGACAGATCGTGCGATGAACACCGAAGCTTTCTTT

V: TRBV24-1
size: -
J: TRBJ1-1
D: TRBD1
CDR3: CATSPGQGNTEAFF
DNA: TGTGCCACCAGTCCCGGACAGGGAAACACTGAAGCTTTCTTT

V: TRBV11-2
size: -
J: TRBJ1-1
D: TRBD1
CDR3: CASSNQDRGHAEAFF
DNA: TGTGCCAGCAGCAACCAGGACAGGGGGCACGCTGAAGCTTTCTTT

V: TRBV7-9
size: -
J: TRBJ1-2
D: -
CDR3: CASSRDIRAARGYTF
DNA: TGTGCCAGCAGCCGGGACATCAGGGCTGCGAGGGGCTACACCTTC

V: TRBV20-1
size: -
J: TRBJ2-2
D: -
CDR3: CSAMRTDANTGELFF
DNA: TGCAGTGCCATGAGGACAGACGCGAACACCGGGGAGCTGTTTTTT

V: TRBV14
size: once
J: TRBJ1-1
D: -
CDR3: CASSPRDLNTEAFF
DNA: TGTGCCAGCAGCCCCCGAGACCTGAACACTGAAGCTTTCTTT

V: TRBV12-3/TRBV12-4
size: many
J: TRBJ2-3
D: -
CDR3: CASSPVAADTQYF
DNA: TGTGCCAGCAGTCCCGTGGCTGCAGATACGCAGTATTTT

V: TRBV10-3
size: -
J: TRBJ1-1
D: -
CDR3: CAIYEHLNTEAFF
DNA: TGTGCCATCTACGAGCATCTGAACACTGAAGCTTTCTTT

V: TRBV20-1
size: few
J: TRBJ2-5
D: -
CDR3: CSARVPVAQETQYF
DNA: TGCAGTGCTAGAGTTCCGGTAGCACAAGAGACCCAGTACTTC

V: TRBV25-1
size: -
J: TRBJ2-1
D: -
CDR3: CASSNLRGLSYNEQFF
DNA: TGTGCCAGCAGTAACCTCCGGGGCCTCTCCTACAATGAGCAGTTCTTC

V: TRBV13
size: -
J: TRBJ2-3
D: -
CDR3: CASSLGLVGVDTQYF
DNA: TGTGCCAGCAGCTTAGGCCTGGTGGGAGTGGATACGCAGTATTTT

V: TRBV6-9
size: -
J: TRBJ2-1
D: TRBD1
CDR3: CASSHRDRDPDEQFF
DNA: TGTGCCAGCAGTCATCGGGACAGGGATCCTGATGAGCAGTTCTTC

V: TRBV7-3
size: few
J: TRBJ1-5
D: TRBD1
CDR3: CASSLMAGGLNQPQHF
DNA: TGTGCCAGCAGCTTAATGGCAGGGGGCCTCAATCAGCCCCAGCATTTT

V: TRBV4-2
size: -
J: TRBJ2-1
D: TRBD2
CDR3: CASSQPSGGSYNEQFF
DNA: TGTGCCAGCAGCCAACCTAGCGGGGGCTCCTACAATGAGCAGTTCTTC

V: TRBV6-5
size: -
J: TRBJ2-5
D: TRBD2
CDR3: CASRTSEETQYF
DNA: TGTGCCAGCAGAACTAGCGAAGAGACCCAGTACTTC

V: TRBV15
size: few
J: TRBJ2-7
D: TRBD2
CDR3: CATSRSLGTSGYEQYF
DNA: TGTGCCACCAGCAGATCCCTGGGGACTAGCGGCTACGAGCAGTACTTC

V: TRBV30
size: -
J: TRBJ1-2
D: TRBD1
CDR3: CASPGQGASAGGYTF
DNA: TGTGCCTCCCCGGGACAGGGGGCTTCTGCCGGTGGCTACACCTTC

V: TRBV11-2
size: few
J: TRBJ2-1
D: -
CDR3: CASSLEMLGGGNEQFF
DNA: TGTGCCAGCAGCTTGGAGATGCTAGGAGGGGGCAATGAGCAGTTCTTC

V: TRBV3-1
size: -
J: TRBJ1-5
D: -
CDR3: CASSWGKYQPQHF
DNA: TGTGCCAGCAGCTGGGGCAAGTATCAGCCCCAGCATTTT

V: TRBV28
size: -
J: TRBJ2-2
D: -
CDR3: CASSAAAGELFF
DNA: TGTGCCAGCAGCGCAGCGGCCGGGGAGCTGTTTTTT

V: TRBV11-2
size: -
J: TRBJ2-1
D: TRBD1
CDR3: CASSLQGAFNEQFF
DNA: TGTGCCAGCAGCTTGCAGGGGGCGTTCAATGAGCAGTTCTTC

V: TRBV28
size: -
J: TRBJ1-4
D: -
CDR3: CASSPPADEKLFF
DNA: TGTGCCAGCAGTCCCCCGGCTGATGAAAAACTGTTTTTT

V: TRBV5-6
size: -
J: TRBJ2-5
D: -
CDR3: CASSGTGWGKKETQYF
DNA: TGTGCCAGCAGCGGCACAGGGTGGGGAAAAAAAGAGACCCAGTACTTC

V: TRBV24-1
size: -
J: TRBJ1-2
D: -
CDR3: CATSDFPSDAYTF
DNA: TGTGCCACCAGTGATTTTCCCTCCGATGCCTACACCTTC